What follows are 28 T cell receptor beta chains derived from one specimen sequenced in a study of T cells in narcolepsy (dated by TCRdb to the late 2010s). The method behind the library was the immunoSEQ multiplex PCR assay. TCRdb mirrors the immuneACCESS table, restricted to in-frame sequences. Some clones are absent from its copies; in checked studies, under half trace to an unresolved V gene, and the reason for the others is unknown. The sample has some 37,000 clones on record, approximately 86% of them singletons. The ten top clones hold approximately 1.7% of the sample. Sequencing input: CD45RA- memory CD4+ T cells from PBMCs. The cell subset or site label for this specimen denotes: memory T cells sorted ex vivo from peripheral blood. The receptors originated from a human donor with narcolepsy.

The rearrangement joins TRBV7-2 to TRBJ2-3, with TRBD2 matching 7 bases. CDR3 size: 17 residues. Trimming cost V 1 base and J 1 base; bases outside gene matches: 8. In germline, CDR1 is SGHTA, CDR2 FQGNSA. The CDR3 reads CASSLELSSGGTDTQYF. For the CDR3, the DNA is TGTGCCAGCAGCTTAGAGTTGTCTAGCGGAGGCACAGATACGCAGTATTTT.

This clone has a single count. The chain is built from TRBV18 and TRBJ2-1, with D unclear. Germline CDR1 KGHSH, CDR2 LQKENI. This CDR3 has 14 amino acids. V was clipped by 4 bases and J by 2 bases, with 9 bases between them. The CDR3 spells CASSLYHTYNEQFF. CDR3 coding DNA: TGTGCCAGCTCACTCTATCATACCTACAATGAGCAGTTCTTC.

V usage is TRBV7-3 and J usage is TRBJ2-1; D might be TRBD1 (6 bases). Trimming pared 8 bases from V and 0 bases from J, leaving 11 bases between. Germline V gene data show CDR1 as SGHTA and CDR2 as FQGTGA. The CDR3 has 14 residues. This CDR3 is CASGQDSSYNEQFF. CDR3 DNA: TGTGCCAGCGGCCAGGACAGCTCCTACAATGAGCAGTTCTTC.

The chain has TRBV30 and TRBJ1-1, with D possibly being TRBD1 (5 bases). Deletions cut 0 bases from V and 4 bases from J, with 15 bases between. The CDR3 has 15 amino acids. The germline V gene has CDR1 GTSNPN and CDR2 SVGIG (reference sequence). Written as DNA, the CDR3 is TGTGCCTGGAGTGTAACAGGTGGGGTGATCACTGAAGCTTTCTTT. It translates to CAWSVTGGVITEAFF.

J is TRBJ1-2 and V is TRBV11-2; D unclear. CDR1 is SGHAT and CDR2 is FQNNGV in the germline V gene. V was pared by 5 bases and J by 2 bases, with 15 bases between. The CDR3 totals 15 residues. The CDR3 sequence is CASSPSGVGNYGYTF. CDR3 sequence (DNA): TGTGCCAGCAGCCCGAGCGGGGTGGGGAACTATGGCTACACCTTC.

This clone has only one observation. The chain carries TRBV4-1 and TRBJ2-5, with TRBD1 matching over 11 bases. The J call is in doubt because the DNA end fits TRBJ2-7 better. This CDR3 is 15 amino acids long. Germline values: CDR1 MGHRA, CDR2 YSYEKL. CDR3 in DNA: TGCGCCAGCAGCCACTCCGGGACAGGGGGCTACGAGCAGTACTTC. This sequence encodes CASSHSGTGGYEQYF.

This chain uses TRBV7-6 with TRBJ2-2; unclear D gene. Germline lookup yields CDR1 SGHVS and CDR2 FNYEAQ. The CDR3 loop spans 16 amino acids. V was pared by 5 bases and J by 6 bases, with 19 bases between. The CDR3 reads CASSRWTELSSGELFF. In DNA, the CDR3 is TGTGCCAGCAGCAGATGGACGGAGCTCTCGTCCGGGGAGCTGTTTTTT. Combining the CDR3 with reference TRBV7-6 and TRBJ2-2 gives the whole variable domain GAGVSQSPRYKVTKRGQDVALRCDPISGHVSLYWYRQALGQGPEFLTYFNYEAQQDKSGLPNDRFSAERPEGSISTLTIQRTEQRDSAMYRCASSRWTELSSGELFFGEGSRLTVL.

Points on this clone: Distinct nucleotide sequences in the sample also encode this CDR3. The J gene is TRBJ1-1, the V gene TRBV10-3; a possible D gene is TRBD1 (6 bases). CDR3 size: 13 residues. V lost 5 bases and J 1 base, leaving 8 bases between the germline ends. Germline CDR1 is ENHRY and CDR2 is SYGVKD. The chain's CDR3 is CAISSTGNTEAFF. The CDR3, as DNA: TGTGCCATCAGTTCGACAGGGAACACTGAAGCTTTCTTT.

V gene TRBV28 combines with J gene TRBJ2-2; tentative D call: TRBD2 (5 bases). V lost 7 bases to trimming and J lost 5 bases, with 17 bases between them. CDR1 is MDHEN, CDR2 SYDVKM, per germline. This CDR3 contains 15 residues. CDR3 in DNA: TGTGCCAGCACTATATTAGTTACGGGAACCGGGGAGCTGTTTTTT. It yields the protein CASTILVTGTGELFF.

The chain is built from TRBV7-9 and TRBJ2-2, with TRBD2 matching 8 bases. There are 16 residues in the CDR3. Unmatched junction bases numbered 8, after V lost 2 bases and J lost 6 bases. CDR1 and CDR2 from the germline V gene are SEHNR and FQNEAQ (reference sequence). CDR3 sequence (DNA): TGTGCCAGCAGCTTAAGAGGGGGACTAGGGGCCGGGGAGCTGTTTTTT. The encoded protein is CASSLRGGLGAGELFF.

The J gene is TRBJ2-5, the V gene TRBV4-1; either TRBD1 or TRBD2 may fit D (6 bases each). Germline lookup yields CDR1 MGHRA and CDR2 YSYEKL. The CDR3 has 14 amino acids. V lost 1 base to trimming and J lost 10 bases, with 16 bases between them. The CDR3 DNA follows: TGCGCCAGCAGCCAAGGGGGGGCCATTTTGGGCCAGTACTTC. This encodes CASSQGGAILGQYF.

The CDR3 sequence: CASSFTGADTQYF. The CDR3 DNA is TGTGCCAGCAGCTTTACAGGGGCAGATACGCAGTATTTT. The rearrangement links TRBV5-6 to TRBJ2-3, with TRBD1 matching over 7 bases. The J segment lost 4 bases and the V segment lost 2 bases, leaving 1 base of the junction unmatched. Germline loops: CDR1 SGHDT, CDR2 YYEEEE. The CDR3 length is 13 residues.

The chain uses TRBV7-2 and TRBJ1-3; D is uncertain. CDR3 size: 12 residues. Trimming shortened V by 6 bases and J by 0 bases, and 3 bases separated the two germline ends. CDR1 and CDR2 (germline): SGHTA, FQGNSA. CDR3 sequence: CASRSSGNTIYF. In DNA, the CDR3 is TGTGCCAGCAGGAGCTCTGGAAACACCATATATTTT.

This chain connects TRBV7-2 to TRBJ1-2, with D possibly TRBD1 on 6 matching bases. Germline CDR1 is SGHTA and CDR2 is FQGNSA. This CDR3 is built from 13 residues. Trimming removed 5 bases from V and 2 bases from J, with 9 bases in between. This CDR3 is CASSVGQNYGYTF. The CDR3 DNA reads TGTGCCAGCAGCGTTGGACAGAACTATGGCTACACCTTC.

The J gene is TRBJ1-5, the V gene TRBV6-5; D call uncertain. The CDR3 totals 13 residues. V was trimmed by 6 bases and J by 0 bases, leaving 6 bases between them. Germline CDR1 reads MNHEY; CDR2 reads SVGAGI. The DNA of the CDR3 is TGTGCCAGCAGAGACAATAGCAATCAGCCCCAGCATTTT. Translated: CASRDNSNQPQHF.

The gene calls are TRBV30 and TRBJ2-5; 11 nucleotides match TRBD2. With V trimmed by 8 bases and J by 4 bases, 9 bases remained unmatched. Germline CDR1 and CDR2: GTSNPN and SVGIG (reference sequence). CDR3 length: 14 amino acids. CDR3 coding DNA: TGTGCCCGGGGCCTAGGGACTAGCGGAGAGACCCAGTACTTC. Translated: CARGLGTSGETQYF.

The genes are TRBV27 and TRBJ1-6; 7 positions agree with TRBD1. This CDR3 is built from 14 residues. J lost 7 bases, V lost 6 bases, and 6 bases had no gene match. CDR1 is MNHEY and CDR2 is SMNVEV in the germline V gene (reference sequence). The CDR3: CASRSGTENSPLHF. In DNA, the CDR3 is TGTGCCAGCAGATCCGGGACAGAAAATTCACCCCTCCACTTT.

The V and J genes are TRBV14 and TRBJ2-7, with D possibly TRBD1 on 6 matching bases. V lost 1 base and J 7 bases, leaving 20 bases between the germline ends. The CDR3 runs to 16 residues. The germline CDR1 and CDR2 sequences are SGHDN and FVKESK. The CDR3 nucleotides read TGTGCCAGCAGCCAAGCAGGTGGGACACATCTGAGAGAGCAGTACTTC. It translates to CASSQAGGTHLREQYF.

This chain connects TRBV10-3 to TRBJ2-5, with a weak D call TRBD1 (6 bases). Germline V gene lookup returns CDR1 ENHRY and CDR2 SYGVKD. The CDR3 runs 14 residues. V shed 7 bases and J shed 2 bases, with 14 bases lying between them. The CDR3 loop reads CAIKRSGVQETQYF. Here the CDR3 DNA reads TGTGCCATCAAAAGATCAGGGGTGCAAGAGACCCAGTACTTC.

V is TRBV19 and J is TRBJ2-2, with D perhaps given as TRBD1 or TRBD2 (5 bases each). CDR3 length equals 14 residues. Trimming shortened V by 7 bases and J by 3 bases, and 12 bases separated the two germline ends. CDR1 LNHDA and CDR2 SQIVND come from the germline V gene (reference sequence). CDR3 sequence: CASTPRGYTGELFF. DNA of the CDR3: TGTGCCAGTACCCCGAGGGGTTACACCGGGGAGCTGTTTTTT.

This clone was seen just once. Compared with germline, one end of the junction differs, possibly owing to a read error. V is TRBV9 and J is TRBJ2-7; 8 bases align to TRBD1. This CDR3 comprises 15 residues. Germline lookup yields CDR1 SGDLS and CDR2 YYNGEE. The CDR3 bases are TGTACCAGCAGCGCCCAACCGGGACAGGTCTTCGAGCAGTACTTC. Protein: CTSSAQPGQVFEQYF.

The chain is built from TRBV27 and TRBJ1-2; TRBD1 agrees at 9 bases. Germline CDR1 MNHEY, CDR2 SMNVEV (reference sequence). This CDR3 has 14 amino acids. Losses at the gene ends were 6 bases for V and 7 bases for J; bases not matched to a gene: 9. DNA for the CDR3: TGTGCCAGCAGCACAGGGGGCACTCGTCGTGGCTACACCTTC. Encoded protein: CASSTGGTRRGYTF.

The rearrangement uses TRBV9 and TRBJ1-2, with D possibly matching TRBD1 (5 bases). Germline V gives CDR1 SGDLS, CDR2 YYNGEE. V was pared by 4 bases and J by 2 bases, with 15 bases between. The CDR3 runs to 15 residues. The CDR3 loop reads CASSPEGGANYGYTF. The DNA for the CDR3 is TGTGCCAGCAGCCCCGAAGGCGGGGCCAACTATGGCTACACCTTC.

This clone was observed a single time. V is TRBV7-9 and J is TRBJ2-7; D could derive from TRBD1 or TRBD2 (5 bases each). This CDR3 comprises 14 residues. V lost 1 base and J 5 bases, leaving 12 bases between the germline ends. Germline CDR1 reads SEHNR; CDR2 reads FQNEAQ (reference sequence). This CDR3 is CASSLGGIGNEQYF. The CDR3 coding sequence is TGTGCCAGCAGCTTAGGGGGGATAGGAAACGAGCAGTACTTC.

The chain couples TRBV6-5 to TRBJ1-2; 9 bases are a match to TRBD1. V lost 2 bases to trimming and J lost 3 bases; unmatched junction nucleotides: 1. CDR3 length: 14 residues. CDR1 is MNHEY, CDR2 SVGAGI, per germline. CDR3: CASSYRTGDYGYTF. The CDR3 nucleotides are TGTGCCAGCAGTTACAGGACAGGGGACTATGGCTACACCTTC.

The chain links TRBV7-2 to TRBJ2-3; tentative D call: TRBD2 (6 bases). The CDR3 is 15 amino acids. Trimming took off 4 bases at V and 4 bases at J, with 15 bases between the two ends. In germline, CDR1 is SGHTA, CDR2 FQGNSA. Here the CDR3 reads CASSSRGPVPDTQYF. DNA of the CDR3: TGTGCCAGCAGCTCGCGGGGACCGGTTCCAGATACGCAGTATTTT.

The CDR3 region has the DNA TGTGCCAGCAGCTCACACAGCATTCAGTACTTC. It encodes CASSSHSIQYF. This chain joins TRBV6-5 and TRBJ2-4; D unresolved. V lost 6 bases to trimming and J lost 9 bases, with 9 bases between them. The CDR3 loop spans 11 amino acids. CDR1 MNHEY and CDR2 SVGAGI come from the germline V gene.

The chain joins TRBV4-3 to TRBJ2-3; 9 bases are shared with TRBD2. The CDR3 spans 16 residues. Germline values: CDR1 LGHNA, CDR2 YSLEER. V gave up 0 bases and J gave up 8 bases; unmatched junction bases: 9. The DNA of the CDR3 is TGCGCCAGCAGCCAAGAACCCGCGGGGGGGCTCGTTACGCAGTATTTT. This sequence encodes CASSQEPAGGLVTQYF.